This TCR beta chain was identified during a study of T cells in Graves' hyperthyroidism and ophthalmopathy. Germline V CDR1 and CDR2: SGDLS, YYNGEE. The CDR3 has 14 amino acids. V was shortened by 3 bases and J by 1 base, with 10 bases between the two germline ends. At least ten counts were recorded for this clonotype. TCR beta CDR3 sequences were amplified from RNA transcripts. The TCR CDR3 first-round RT-PCR relied on the HTBI primer set. TCRdb passed the multiplex PCR reads through MiXCR, listing each CDR3 protein once. This table has 450,000 to 600,000 distinct CDR3 sequences, around 15% appearing once.

This TCR came from a woman in her thirties or forties with Graves' hyperthyroidism. Sequenced material: blood. The chain uses TRBV9 and TRBJ1-1; unclear D gene. CDR3 amino acids: CASSAETSNTEAFF. The CDR3 DNA reads TGTGCCAGCAGCGCGGAAACATCGAACACTGAAGCTTTCTTT. Looking up the rest from reference TRBV9 and TRBJ1-1 gives the full variable domain: DSGVTQTPKHLITATGQRVTLRCSPRSGDLSVYWYQQSLDQGLQFLIQYYNGEERAKGNILERFSAQQFPDLHSELNLSSLELGDSALYFCASSAETSNTEAFFGQGTRLTVV.